Listed below are T cell receptor beta chains from one sample, sequenced in a study of OX40 agonist ivuxolimab in advanced cancers. Some clones are missing from TCRdb's copy, which holds only in-frame ones; the method was immunoSEQ multiplex PCR. The sample includes some 70,000 clones, approximately 87% of them seen just once. Material: CD4+ or CD8+ T cells sorted from blood, obtained in a trial of the OX40 agonist ivuxolimab. The source of these receptors is an adult with an advanced solid tumor such as melanoma, head and neck, liver or kidney cancer. The CDR3 runs from the conserved cysteine through the conserved F or W. A D gene is named only where the DNA matches it firmly. The size entry is marked missing in some rows and otherwise reads once, few, many or a size class.

J: TRBJ1-6; D: NA; V: TRBV11-2; size: NA; DNA: TGTGCCAGCAGCCGAGGGGGGGCGAATGATAATTCACCCCTCCACTTT; CDR3: CASSRGGANDNSPLHF
J: TRBJ1-1; D: NA; V: TRBV6-5; size: NA; DNA: TGTGCCAGCAGTTACTTCCGACGAGGTGAAGCTTTCTTT; CDR3: CASSYFRRGEAFF
J: TRBJ2-3; D: NA; V: TRBV7-2; size: few; DNA: TGTGCCAGCAAACCCGGGGGGCGCACAGATACGCAGTATTTT; CDR3: CASKPGGRTDTQYF
J: TRBJ1-5; D: NA; V: TRBV7-2; size: NA; DNA: TGTGCCAGCAGCCAAGCCGGACAGTATAGCAATCAGCCCCAGCATTTT; CDR3: CASSQAGQYSNQPQHF
J: TRBJ2-3; D: NA; V: TRBV15; size: once; DNA: TGTGCCACCTGTAAAGAGCCCCGCACAGATACGCAGTATTTT; CDR3: CATCKEPRTDTQYF
J: TRBJ2-5; D: NA; V: TRBV19; size: NA; DNA: TGTGCCAGTAGACCAGGGGCAGGGGTAGTGGAAGAGACCCAGTACTTC; CDR3: CASRPGAGVVEETQYF
J: TRBJ2-2; D: TRBD1; V: TRBV4-1; size: NA; DNA: TGCGCCAGCAGCCAAGTTTTGTTTTACAGGGGGTTATCGAACACCGGGGAGCTGTTTTTT; CDR3: CASSQVLFYRGLSNTGELFF
J: TRBJ1-5; D: NA; V: TRBV10-3; size: NA; DNA: TGTGCCATCAGCACGACAAATCAGCCCCAGCATTTT; CDR3: CAISTTNQPQHF
J: TRBJ1-2; D: TRBD1; V: TRBV18; size: NA; DNA: TGTGCCAGCTCACCCGTGCCGGGGACAGGGTCCGGCTACACCTTC; CDR3: CASSPVPGTGSGYTF
J: TRBJ1-2; D: NA; V: TRBV9; size: NA; DNA: TGTGCCAGCAGCGTAGTCGGAGGGAACTATGGCTACACCTTC; CDR3: CASSVVGGNYGYTF
J: TRBJ1-6; D: NA; V: TRBV5-1; size: NA; DNA: TGCGCCAGCAGCTTGGACAGCTCTAATTCACCCCTCCACTTT; CDR3: CASSLDSSNSPLHF
J: TRBJ1-1; D: NA; V: TRBV11-3; size: once; DNA: TGTGCCAGCAGCTTAGTAGGCGGTAACACTGAAGCTTTCTTT; CDR3: CASSLVGGNTEAFF
J: TRBJ2-5; D: NA; V: TRBV5-1; size: once; DNA: TGCGCCAGCAGCCCTAGATCGGAGGTGACCCAGTACTTC; CDR3: CASSPRSEVTQYF
J: TRBJ2-1; D: TRBD2; V: TRBV19; size: NA; DNA: TGTGCCAGTAGTTTACCCGGGGCTAGCGGAAACAATGAGCAGTTCTTC; CDR3: CASSLPGASGNNEQFF
J: TRBJ2-1; D: NA; V: TRBV11-2; size: NA; DNA: TGTGCCAGCAGCTTAGCGGTTTTGTCGTATAATGAGCAGTTCTTC; CDR3: CASSLAVLSYNEQFF